This TCR beta chain was identified during a study of neurological immune-mediated disorders. This clonotype has a count of ten or more. Its antigen is as yet unknown. Regarding the study as a whole: Expanded clones shared no identical CDR3 amino acid sequences across subjects, which suggested private TCR-beta repertoires in all groups.

Synthesis of cDNA was performed by 5'RACE using 10-nucleotide random UMIs. TCRdb processed the 5' RACE reads anew with MiXCR; each CDR3 protein has one entry. The sample lists 45,000 or so distinct CDR3 sequences, roughly 6% occurring once. The study built sorted libraries from around 1 million CD4+ or CD8+ T cells. This CDR3 has 14 amino acids. Looked up from germline, CDR1 is SQVTM and CDR2 is ANQGSEA. The trim removed 3 bases at V and 4 bases at J, leaving 8 bases unmatched. The sample comprised CD4+ T cells from blood. The sequence was collected from a woman in her 40s in good health. The chain links TRBV29-1 to TRBJ1-2, with 7 bases identical to TRBD1. CDR3 region: CSVDSLQGIYGYTF. The CDR3, as DNA: TGCAGCGTTGATTCCTTACAGGGGATCTATGGCTACACCTTC.